These 8 T cell receptor beta chains originate from one sample sequenced in a study of CD8 T cells in Susac syndrome. 0.5 to 1 ug RNA was reverse transcribed with random hexamers. TCRdb reanalysed the immunoSEQ multiplex PCR reads using MiXCR and keeps one entry per CDR3 protein. The sample carries a few hundred thousand distinct CDR3 sequences, approximately 95% recorded once. Sequencing used CD4+ T cells from PBMCs. The receptor set was obtained from a human donor with multiple sclerosis.

The chain links TRBV20-1 to TRBJ2-2, with D perhaps matching TRBD2 (7 bases). Germline assignment: CDR1 DFQATT and CDR2 SNEGSKA (reference sequence). The CDR3 consists of 14 residues. The ends were cut back, 6 bases at V and 6 bases at J, with 17 bases in the middle. The DNA of the CDR3 is TGCAGTGCCCGAGCTCAGGGGAGGGCCGGGGAGCTGTTTTTT. Translated, it gives CSARAQGRAGELFF.

The rearrangement joins TRBV20-1 to TRBJ1-1; D is unclear. This CDR3 is built from 13 residues. The V end was cut by 6 bases, the J end by 4 bases, with 15 bases between. From germline, CDR1 is DFQATT and CDR2 SNEGSKA (reference sequence). CDR3 residues: CSAGESSGTEAFF. The CDR3 DNA reads TGCAGTGCCGGGGAGTCGAGCGGCACTGAAGCTTTCTTT.

The rearrangement uses TRBV15 and TRBJ2-1; D unresolved. This CDR3 comprises 14 residues. V lost 6 bases to trimming and J lost 8 bases, with 17 bases between them. CDR1 and CDR2 from the germline V gene are LNHNV and YYDKDF (reference sequence). CDR3 amino acids: CATSLHAFGYEQFF. DNA for the CDR3: TGTGCCACCAGTCTGCACGCTTTCGGATATGAGCAGTTCTTC. The complete variable domain, with remaining parts taken from reference TRBV15 and TRBJ2-1, reads DAMVIQNPRYQVTQFGKPVTLSCSQTLNHNVMYWYQQKSSQAPKLLFHYYDKDFNNEADTPDNFQSRRPNTSFCFLDIRSPGLGDTAMYLCATSLHAFGYEQFFGPGTRLTVL.

The V call is TRBV27, the J call TRBJ2-3, with TRBD2 as a possible D gene (6 bases). This CDR3 has 15 residues. The ends were cut back, 3 bases at V and 5 bases at J, with 15 bases in the middle. The V gene's germline CDR1 is MNHEY and CDR2 SMNVEV (reference sequence). The chain's CDR3 is CASSFGGILGDTQYF. CDR3 DNA: TGTGCCAGCAGTTTTGGGGGGATTCTGGGAGATACGCAGTATTTT.

The chain carries TRBV27 and TRBJ1-5; weak D call: TRBD1 (5 bases). This CDR3 contains 14 residues. Trimming stripped 3 bases from V and 6 bases from J, with 12 bases between. Germline V gene lookup returns CDR1 MNHEY and CDR2 SMNVEV (reference sequence). The CDR3 coding sequence is TGTGCCAGCAGTTTTATGGGGGGAGGTCAGCCCCAGCATTTT. Translation gives CASSFMGGGQPQHF.

This clonotype was counted a single time. The rearrangement joins TRBV7-3 to TRBJ1-2; D call uncertain. The germline V gene has CDR1 SGHTA and CDR2 FQGTGA. V lost 0 bases and J 6 bases, leaving 8 bases between the germline ends. The CDR3 has 13 amino acids. The DNA for the CDR3 is TGTGCCAGCAGCTTAACGGGGAGCAATGGCTACACCTTC. Translated, it gives CASSLTGSNGYTF. Looking up the rest from reference TRBV7-3 and TRBJ1-2 gives the full variable domain: GAGVSQTPSNKVTEKGKYVELRCDPISGHTALYWYRQSLGQGPEFLIYFQGTGAADDSGLPNDRFFAVRPEGSVSTLKIQRTERGDSAVYLCASSLTGSNGYTFGSGTRLTVV.

The chain combines TRBV3-1 with TRBJ2-7; D ambiguous. The V end was cut by 4 bases, the J end by 3 bases, with 10 bases between. The CDR3 is 13 residues long. The germline V gene encodes CDR1 LGHDT and CDR2 YNNKEL (reference sequence). The CDR3 is CASSRGSHYEQYF. The DNA of the CDR3 is TGTGCCAGCAGCCGTGGGTCCCACTACGAGCAGTACTTC.

This clonotype was recorded only once. Here the CDR3 reads CASSSGGASGELFF. The CDR3 DNA is TGTGCCAGCAGCTCCGGGGGGGCCTCCGGGGAGCTGTTTTTT. The chain employs TRBV7-2 and TRBJ2-2; TRBD2 agrees at 8 bases. The CDR3 spans 14 residues. J lost 6 bases, V lost 4 bases, and 4 bases had no gene match. The germline V gene has CDR1 SGHTA and CDR2 FQGNSA.